Shown below are 30 T cell receptor beta chains from a single sample sequenced in a study of T cells in Graves' hyperthyroidism and ophthalmopathy. Amplified TCR beta CDR3 regions derived from RNA transcripts. The HTBI set primed first-round TCR CDR3 RT-PCR. TCRdb re-called the multiplex PCR reads through MiXCR, storing one row per CDR3 protein. The table includes some 500,000 distinct CDR3 sequences, roughly a quarter detected once. Sequencing was performed on blood. The receptors were gathered from a woman aged 25 to 39 with Graves' ophthalmopathy.

The V and J genes are TRBV6-1 and TRBJ2-3; 10 bases map to TRBD2. The V segment lost 3 bases and the J segment 2 bases; nucleotides outside the gene matches: 5. Germline CDR1 and CDR2: MNHNS and SASEGT. This CDR3 spans 16 amino acids. The CDR3 bases are TGTGCCAGCAGTGAGTTAGCGGGGGGATCCACAGATACGCAGTATTTT. Encoded protein: CASSELAGGSTDTQYF.

In its sample, this clonotype was seen many times. This chain links TRBV6-1 with TRBJ1-2, with 9 bases lining up with TRBD1. The CDR3 has 15 residues. With 1 base clipped from V and 7 bases from J, the junction kept 7 bases outside the gene matches. Germline V CDR1 and CDR2: MNHNS, SASEGT. For the CDR3, the DNA is TGTGCCAGCAGTGAAGGCCCACAGGGGGCCGTTGGCTACACCTTC. Residues: CASSEGPQGAVGYTF.

The table lists this clonotype with many counts. The V call is TRBV6-5, the J call TRBJ1-1; the match to TRBD1 covers 7 bases. Germline V CDR1 and CDR2: MNHEY, SVGAGI. The CDR3 runs to 15 residues. The junction had 7 bases not matched to a gene; V was cut back by 2 bases and J by 4 bases. The CDR3 nucleotides read TGTGCCAGCAGTTACCGACAGGGAGGATCCACTGAAGCTTTCTTT. Protein: CASSYRQGGSTEAFF.

V is TRBV28 and J is TRBJ2-7; 7 nucleotides agree with TRBD1. The length of the CDR3 is 15 residues. Per the germline V gene, CDR1 is MDHEN and CDR2 is SYDVKM. After removal of 1 base from V and 0 bases from J, the junction contained 3 bases not matched to a gene. DNA for the CDR3: TGTGCCAGCAGTTTATATCAGGGGGACTCCTACGAGCAGTACTTC. Its protein is CASSLYQGDSYEQYF.

As regards this clonotype: Germline and junction disagree at one end, which may indicate a read error. The rearrangement uses TRBV6-5 and TRBJ2-7, with 8 bases fitting TRBD2. This CDR3 is built from 17 residues. The V gene's germline CDR1 is MNHEY and CDR2 SVGAGI. The CDR3 DNA follows: TGTGCCAGCAGTTACGCTCACGGGGGGGGAGGGGACTACGAGCGGTACTTC. Protein product: CASSYAHGGGGDYERYF.

The rearrangement uses TRBV2 and TRBJ1-2, with no clear D. CDR3 size: 15 residues. V lost 4 bases and J 4 bases, leaving 16 bases between the germline ends. CDR1 SNHLY and CDR2 FYNNEI come from the germline V gene. For the CDR3, the DNA is TGTGCCAGCAGTGCTACCCCCTTGGGCAGCTATGGCTACACCTTC. Translating gives CASSATPLGSYGYTF.

This clonotype was seen many times. This sequence joins TRBV6-1 and TRBJ2-2; a weak D match, TRBD1 (6 bases). This CDR3 has 16 residues. From germline, CDR1 is MNHNS and CDR2 SASEGT. V shed 3 bases and J shed 3 bases, with 14 bases lying between them. CDR3 in amino acids: CASSDLGRGDTGELFF. In DNA, the CDR3 is TGTGCCAGCAGTGATCTGGGCAGGGGTGACACCGGGGAGCTGTTTTTT.

The chain couples TRBV6-1 to TRBJ2-7, with D maybe TRBD2 (6 bases). The CDR3 runs to 15 residues. V was cut by 1 base and J by 1 base, with 11 bases left in between. In germline, CDR1 is MNHNS, CDR2 SASEGT. This CDR3 reads CASSEDQAGSYEQYF. The CDR3 nucleotides read TGTGCCAGCAGTGAAGATCAGGCGGGGTCCTACGAGCAGTACTTC.

The chain recombines TRBV29-1 with TRBJ2-7; maybe TRBD1 (6 bases). This CDR3 spans 13 amino acids. Germline V gene sequence: CDR1 SQVTM, CDR2 ANQGSEA. The V and J ends lost 4 bases and 3 bases respectively, with 13 bases between them. The CDR3 loop is CSVGQDPSYEQYF. Written as DNA, the CDR3 is TGCAGCGTTGGACAGGACCCTAGCTACGAGCAGTACTTC.

This clonotype was counted at least ten times. The V gene is TRBV6-2 or TRBV6-3, the J gene TRBJ1-1; 7 bases map to TRBD1. CDR3 size: 12 residues. V dropped 9 bases and J dropped 5; count of bases not matched to a gene: 6. CDR1 MNHEY and CDR2 SVGEGT come from the germline V gene. The CDR3 reads CARPSGGTEAFF. The CDR3, as DNA: TGTGCCAGACCGTCAGGGGGGACTGAAGCTTTCTTT.

This rearrangement joins TRBV13 to TRBJ1-2, with a possible D match to TRBD1 (5 bases). V lost 5 bases and J 8 bases, leaving 15 bases between the germline ends. The CDR3 loop spans 13 amino acids. CDR1 and CDR2 from the germline V gene are PRHDT and FYEKMQ (reference sequence). The CDR3 loop is CASSLGGLKGYTF. Here the CDR3 DNA reads TGTGCCAGCAGCCTGGGGGGATTAAAGGGCTACACCTTC.

This clonotype was seen a few times. The chain is built from TRBV3-1 and TRBJ1-1; a possible D gene is TRBD1 (5 bases). Per germline, CDR1 LGHDT and CDR2 YNNKEL (reference sequence). Trimming took off 3 bases at V and 8 bases at J, with 13 bases between the two ends. This CDR3 has 13 residues. The CDR3 DNA reads as TGTGCCAGCAGCCACCCAGGGTCTTGGGAAGCTTTCTTT. It yields the protein CASSHPGSWEAFF.

This clonotype turned up a few times. This chain connects TRBV7-2 to TRBJ2-5; D may be TRBD1 or TRBD2 (5 bases each). The CDR3 is 14 amino acids. Trimming stripped 6 bases from V and 2 bases from J, with 13 bases between. Per the germline V gene, CDR1 is SGHTA and CDR2 is FQGNSA. CDR3 bases: TGTGCCAGCAGTTCAGAGGGGCTTCAAGAGACCCAGTACTTC. As protein: CASSSEGLQETQYF.

This clonotype was detected only a few times. The chain links TRBV7-3 to TRBJ2-2; possibly TRBD1 or TRBD2 for D (5 bases each). Germline values: CDR1 SGHTA, CDR2 FQGTGA. There are 13 residues in the CDR3. Between the trimmed V and J ends, which lost 8 bases and 7 bases, there was a span of 14 bases. The CDR3 spells CASAPGSGGELFF. CDR3 coding DNA: TGTGCCAGCGCACCAGGGAGTGGCGGGGAGCTGTTTTTT.

This clonotype showed up many times. V and J are TRBV19 and TRBJ2-4; possible D gene TRBD1, 6 bases. V was cut by 3 bases and J by 6 bases, with 12 bases left in between. The germline CDR1 and CDR2 sequences are LNHDA and SQIVND (reference sequence). The CDR3 contains 14 residues. CDR3 in DNA: TGTGCCAGTAGTATGGACAGAGGGATAAACATTCAGTACTTC. It yields the protein CASSMDRGINIQYF.

This clonotype appeared many times. The V gene is TRBV29-1, the J gene TRBJ2-5; D possibly corresponds to TRBD1 (5 bases). V dropped 4 bases and J dropped 5 bases, with 17 bases sitting between them. This CDR3 has 14 residues. From germline, CDR1 is SQVTM and CDR2 ANQGSEA. The CDR3 DNA reads as TGCAGCGTTGGGGAAAGGGGCCTAGGCGAGACCCAGTACTTC. Its protein is CSVGERGLGETQYF.

This clonotype was counted ten times or more. The chain employs TRBV6-5 and TRBJ1-1; no clear D. CDR1 and CDR2 (germline): MNHEY, SVGAGI. The CDR3 contains 12 residues. Trimming removed 8 bases at V and 2 bases at J, with 9 bases between. The CDR3 DNA reads TGTGCCAGCGGCCGGGTCAACACTGAAGCTTTCTTT. It yields the protein CASGRVNTEAFF.

Many counts were recorded for this clonotype. The chain recombines TRBV6-2 or TRBV6-3 with TRBJ2-5; 12 nucleotides line up with TRBD2. The trim removed 6 bases at V and 1 base at J, leaving 9 bases unmatched. Germline CDR1 reads MNHEY; CDR2 reads SVGEGT. This CDR3 has 17 residues. As DNA, the CDR3 is TGTGCCAGCAGCCTTGGACTAGCGGGGAGCCTCCAAGAGACCCAGTACTTC. This encodes CASSLGLAGSLQETQYF.

This clonotype was seen ten or more times. V usage is TRBV29-1 and J usage is TRBJ2-7; either TRBD1 or TRBD2 may fit D (5 bases each). Germline V gives CDR1 SQVTM, CDR2 ANQGSEA. This CDR3 spans 11 amino acids. V was clipped by 7 bases and J by 0 bases, with 7 bases between them. This chain's CDR3 is CSAGTSYEQYF. CDR3 sequence (DNA): TGCAGCGCCGGGACCTCCTACGAGCAGTACTTC.

This clonotype was observed many times. The chain uses TRBV6-1 and TRBJ1-5; TRBD1 agrees at 8 bases. V lost 6 bases, J lost 6 bases, and 13 bases stayed unmatched. Germline-derived CDR1 and CDR2 are MNHNS and SASEGT. The CDR3 is 16 amino acids. CDR3 amino acids: CASSTSKQGGGQPQHF. The CDR3 region has the DNA TGTGCCAGCAGCACTTCAAAACAGGGGGGGGGTCAGCCCCAGCATTTT.

This clonotype was seen only once. The chain joins TRBV20-1 to TRBJ2-7, with 9 bases fitting TRBD2. This CDR3 has 15 residues. Trimming at V came to 3 bases and at J to 1 base, leaving 7 bases not matched to a gene. CDR1 is DFQATT, CDR2 SNEGSKA, per germline (reference sequence). The CDR3: CSASGQLAGSYEQYF. CDR3 sequence (DNA): TGCAGTGCTAGTGGTCAGCTAGCGGGGTCCTACGAGCAGTACTTC.

This chain connects TRBV10-3 to TRBJ1-6, with D possibly being TRBD1 (5 bases). This CDR3 has 14 residues. CDR1 is ENHRY and CDR2 is SYGVKD in the germline V gene. Trimming removed 10 bases at V and 3 bases at J, with 13 bases between. CDR3 sequence reads: CASGQGVYNSPLHF. The DNA for the CDR3 is TGTGCCAGCGGCCAAGGGGTCTATAATTCACCCCTCCACTTT.

Many counts were recorded for this clonotype. The V and J genes are TRBV29-1 and TRBJ2-5, with 10 bases fitting TRBD1. V was clipped by 6 bases and J by 5 bases; unmatched bases: 9. Germline lookup yields CDR1 SQVTM and CDR2 ANQGSEA. CDR3 length: 14 residues. This CDR3 reads CSVARQGAGETQYF. The CDR3 nucleotides read TGCAGCGTAGCTAGACAGGGGGCAGGGGAGACCCAGTACTTC.

This clonotype was seen repeatedly, ten times or more. The V and J genes are TRBV29-1 and TRBJ2-7; D might be TRBD2 (6 bases). CDR3 length: 11 residues. Germline V gene data show CDR1 as SQVTM and CDR2 as ANQGSEA. V was pared by 7 bases and J by 6 bases, with 13 bases between. The CDR3 here is CSGGGGTEQYF. In DNA form, the CDR3 reads TGCAGCGGGGGAGGAGGGACCGAGCAGTACTTC.

Concerning this clonotype itself: A much larger clone differs from this one at a single base, so this may be a read error. This is likely a read error, given that the CDR3 carries no conserved phenylalanine or tryptophan at its end. The chain employs TRBV18 and TRBJ2-7, with TRBD2 identical over 10 bases. The CDR3 sequence is 16 residues long. Trimming removed 6 bases from V and 0 bases from J; junction bases left unmatched: 8. Germline V gene lookup returns CDR1 KGHSH and CDR2 LQKENI. The CDR3 spells CASSLSGTSDSYEQYL. The CDR3 DNA is TGTGCCAGCTCGTTATCCGGGACTAGCGACTCCTACGAGCAGTACCTC.

The sample holds one count of this clonotype. The V and J genes are TRBV12-3 or TRBV12-4 and TRBJ2-5; 10 bases map to TRBD2. V dropped 6 bases and J dropped 4; count of bases not matched to a gene: 8. This CDR3 is built from 15 residues. The CDR3 spells CASSLAGAAGETQYF. The CDR3 bases are TGTGCCAGCAGCCTAGCGGGAGCCGCTGGAGAGACCCAGTACTTC.

This clonotype was observed at least ten times. The V and J genes are TRBV7-9 and TRBJ1-1; possible D gene TRBD1, 6 bases. This CDR3 has 14 residues. With 6 bases removed from V and 4 bases from J, the gap between germline ends came to 15 bases. Germline V gene sequence: CDR1 SEHNR, CDR2 FQNEAQ (reference sequence). The CDR3 reads CASRDSMVGTEAFF. DNA for the CDR3: TGTGCCAGCAGGGACAGTATGGTCGGCACTGAAGCTTTCTTT.

This clonotype was counted many times. The J gene is TRBJ2-7, the V gene TRBV6-5, with D possibly being TRBD2 (5 bases). Germline V CDR1 and CDR2: MNHEY, SVGAGI. V lost 7 bases and J 0 bases, leaving 10 bases between the germline ends. The CDR3 runs 13 residues. The CDR3 region is CASMRGPSYEQYF. The CDR3 DNA is TGTGCCAGCATGCGAGGGCCCTCCTACGAGCAGTACTTC.

This clonotype was counted only a few times. J is TRBJ2-5 and V is TRBV2; 7 bases fit TRBD2. The CDR3 spans 15 residues. Trimming took 3 bases from V and 5 from J; bases not matched to a gene: 9. Germline V gives CDR1 SNHLY, CDR2 FYNNEI. The CDR3 coding sequence is TGTGCCAGCAGTGATGGAGCGGGGAGGTCGGAGACCCAGTACTTC. Its protein product is CASSDGAGRSETQYF. The variable domain in full, completed from reference TRBV2 and TRBJ2-5, reads EPEVTQTPSHQVTQMGQEVILRCVPISNHLYFYWYRQILGQKVEFLVSFYNNEISEKSEIFDDQFSVERPDGSNFTLKIRSTKLEDSAMYFCASSDGAGRSETQYFGPGTRLLVL.

This clonotype was detected many times. The chain combines TRBV12-3 or TRBV12-4 with TRBJ2-7; the match to TRBD1 covers 7 bases. The CDR3 consists of 13 residues. Trimming at V came to 6 bases and at J to 6 bases, leaving 8 bases not matched to a gene. The DNA for the CDR3 is TGTGCCAGCAGGGAGCACGACAGGGCCGAGCAGTACTTC. It encodes CASREHDRAEQYF.